This TCR beta chain was sequenced in a study of cytotoxic CD8 clonotypes in ibrutinib-treated CLL. For the study at large: Among patients, around 25 responded partially and 2 completely; around 15 then stayed remitted and some twelve progressed after median around 68 months. Response sampling took place at median approximately 12 months of treatment, range 6 to 36. Study-wide findings and caveats: Private clonotypes, not public ones, expanded at ibrutinib response.

Produced via immunoSEQ multiplex PCR; TCRdb's table is partial and in-frame only. The top ten clones hold roughly 5.9% of a sample with roughly 200,000 clones, roughly 65% of them seen once. Trimming at V came to 4 bases and at J to 7 bases, leaving 7 bases not matched to a gene. The germline V gene encodes CDR1 SGDLS and CDR2 YYNGEE. CDR3 length equals 14 residues. This clone was seen a handful of times. The target antigen is unknown. This clonotype was obtained from a human donor with chronic lymphocytic leukemia. Sequencing used PBMCs, obtained after 12 months of ibrutinib treatment. The chain joins TRBV9 to TRBJ1-2; 10 bases align to TRBD1. The CDR3 region has the DNA TGTGCCAGCAGCTCGGGACAGGGGAATATTGGCTACACCTTC. This translates into CASSSGQGNIGYTF. The full variable domain, completed using reference TRBV9 and TRBJ1-2, is DSGVTQTPKHLITATGQRVTLRCSPRSGDLSVYWYQQSLDQGLQFLIQYYNGEERAKGNILERFSAQQFPDLHSELNLSSLELGDSALYFCASSSGQGNIGYTFGSGTRLTVV.